Sequencing of this T cell receptor (beta chain) was carried out in a study of cytomegalovirus exposure and HLA in healthy donors. With 60 Vbeta and 13 Jbeta primers, the PCR was carried out. Using immunoSEQ multiplex PCR, the repertoire was profiled, and TCRdb retains in-frame clones only, with some absent. The profile shows about 96,000 clones, 64% of them singletons. With respect to this clone: Its cognate antigen is unknown.

Study-wide findings and caveats: Excluded were some V segments that proved indistinguishable, including TRBV6-2 and TRBV6-3.

Trimming stripped 4 bases from V and 6 bases from J, with 15 bases between. The CDR3 extends over 13 amino acids. CDR1 SQVTM and CDR2 ANQGSEA come from the germline V gene. This sequence joins TRBV29-1 and TRBJ2-5, with D possibly being TRBD1 (5 bases). This receptor was identified in a man in his 60s in good health and CMV-seronegative. The sequencing input was PBMCs. The CDR3, as DNA: TGCAGCGTTGCACAGACAGCAGAGAAGACCCAGTACTTC. This sequence encodes CSVAQTAEKTQYF.